Sequencing of this T cell receptor beta chain was carried out in a study of beta chain features in type 1 diabetes. Stem cell-like memory, regulatory, central memory and naive CD4+ cells were sorted via CD45RO/CCR7/CD25/CD127/CD95/CD27. V was clipped by 0 bases and J by 0 bases; unmatched bases: 1. Per the germline V gene, CDR1 is SGHDT and CDR2 is YYEEEE. CDR3 length: 15 residues. Concerning this clone: The sample contains more than one DNA sequence encoding this CDR3.

The isolated RNA, all of it, was reverse transcribed, so expressed TCRB transcripts were what got sequenced. The repertoire was sequenced with immunoSEQ multiplex PCR; TCRdb's copy has only in-frame clones and lacks some. The data contain roughly 250,000 clones, over 8.5% of them seen just once; the ten biggest clones take up 0.034%. Sequenced sample: naive CD4+ T cells from blood. The receptor was isolated from a woman in her late teens or twenties in good health. The chain is built from TRBV5-6 and TRBJ2-3, with 7 bases aligning to TRBD1. The CDR3 DNA reads as TGTGCCAGCAGCTTGGCAGGGGGAAGCACAGATACGCAGTATTTT. This encodes CASSLAGGSTDTQYF. Looking up the rest from reference TRBV5-6 and TRBJ2-3 gives the full variable domain: DAGVTQSPTHLIKTRGQQVTLRCSPKSGHDTVSWYQQALGQGPQFIFQYYEEEERQRGNFPDRFSGHQFPNYSSELNVNALLLGDSALYLCASSLAGGSTDTQYFGPGTRLTVL.